Listed here is a single T cell receptor beta chain. The antigen remains undetermined. General observations from the study: Tumor Treg TCRs overlapped most with tumor naive CD4+ cells. The larger-cohort validation was restricted to a single TCR beta V-J rearrangement rather than whole repertoires. The TCR gene usage of tumor memory CD4+ T cells clustered together with blood and lymph node memory CD4+ cells and with lymph node naive CD4+ cells.

V was pared by 3 bases and J by 5 bases, with 9 bases of the junction left unmatched. The CDR3 runs to 16 residues. CDR1 KGHSH and CDR2 LQKENI come from the germline V gene. Constant-region reverse primers amplified full-length variable regions, followed by semi-nested Nested Universal Primer A PCR. TCRdb reprocessed the 5' RACE reads via MiXCR and lists one record per CDR3 protein. The profile shows 6,000 or so distinct CDR3 sequences, 65% to 75% of them singletons. The sample comprised memory CD4+ T cells sorted from a lymph node. As to subset: memory CD4+ T cells, CD4+CD45RO+CD25-. The gene calls are TRBV18 and TRBJ2-3; 9 bases map to TRBD1. The origin of this receptor is a female donor with breast cancer. The CDR3 coding sequence is TGTGCCAGCTCACCTACCGTGAGGACAGGGGAAGATACGCAGTATTTT. It codes for CASSPTVRTGEDTQYF. Supplemented by reference TRBV18 and TRBJ2-3, the full variable domain reads NAGVMQNPRHLVRRRGQEARLRCSPMKGHSHVYWYRQLPEEGLKFMVYLQKENIIDESGMPKERFSAEFPKEGPSILRIQQVVRGDSAAYFCASSPTVRTGEDTQYFGPGTRLTVL.